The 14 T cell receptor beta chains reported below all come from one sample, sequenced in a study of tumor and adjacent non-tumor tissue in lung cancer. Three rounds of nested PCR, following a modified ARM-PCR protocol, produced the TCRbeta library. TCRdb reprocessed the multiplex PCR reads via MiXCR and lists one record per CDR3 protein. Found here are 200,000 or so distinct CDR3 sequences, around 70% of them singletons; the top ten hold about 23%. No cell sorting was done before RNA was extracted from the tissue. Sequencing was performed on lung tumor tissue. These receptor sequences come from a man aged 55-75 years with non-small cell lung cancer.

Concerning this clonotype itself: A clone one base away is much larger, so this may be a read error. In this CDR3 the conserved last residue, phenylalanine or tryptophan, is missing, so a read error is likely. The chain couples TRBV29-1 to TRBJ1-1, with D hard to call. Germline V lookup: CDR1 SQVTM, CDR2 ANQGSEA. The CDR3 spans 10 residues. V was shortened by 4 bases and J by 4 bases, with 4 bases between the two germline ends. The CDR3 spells CSVGLTEAFL. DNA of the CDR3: TGCAGCGTTGGGCTCACTGAAGCTTTCTTA.

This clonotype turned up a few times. CDR3 sequence (DNA): TGTGCCAGCAGTTTATATGGACAGGGAGAGACCCAGTACTTC. As protein: CASSLYGQGETQYF. The chain carries TRBV12-3 or TRBV12-4 and TRBJ2-5; TRBD1 agrees at 8 bases. With 2 bases clipped from V and 4 bases from J, the junction kept 3 bases outside the gene matches. This CDR3 is built from 14 residues.

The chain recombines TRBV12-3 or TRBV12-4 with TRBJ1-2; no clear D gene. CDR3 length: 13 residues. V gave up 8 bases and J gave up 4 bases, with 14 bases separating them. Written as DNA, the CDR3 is TGTGCCAGCGGCTTAGAAAGGGCCTATGGCTACACCTTC. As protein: CASGLERAYGYTF.

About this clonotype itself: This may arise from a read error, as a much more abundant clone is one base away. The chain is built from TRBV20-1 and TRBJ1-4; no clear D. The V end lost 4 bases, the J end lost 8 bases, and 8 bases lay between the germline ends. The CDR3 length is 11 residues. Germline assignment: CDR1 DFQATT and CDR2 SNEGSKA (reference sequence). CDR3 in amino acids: CSAIEGEKLFF. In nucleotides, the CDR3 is TGCAGTGCTATAGAAGGAGAAAAACTGTTTTTT.

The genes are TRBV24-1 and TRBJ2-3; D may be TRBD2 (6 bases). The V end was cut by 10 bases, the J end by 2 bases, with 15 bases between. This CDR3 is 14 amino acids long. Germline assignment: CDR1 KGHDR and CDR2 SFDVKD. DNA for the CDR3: TGTGCCACAGCTGGAGGGGCCTACACAGATACGCAGTATTTT. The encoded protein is CATAGGAYTDTQYF.

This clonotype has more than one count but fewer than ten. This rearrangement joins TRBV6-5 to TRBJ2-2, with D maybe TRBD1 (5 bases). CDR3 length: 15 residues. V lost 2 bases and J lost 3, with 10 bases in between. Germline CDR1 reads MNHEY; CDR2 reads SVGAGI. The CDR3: CASSYGAGYTGELFF. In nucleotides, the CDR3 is TGTGCCAGCAGTTACGGGGCAGGGTACACCGGGGAGCTGTTTTTT.

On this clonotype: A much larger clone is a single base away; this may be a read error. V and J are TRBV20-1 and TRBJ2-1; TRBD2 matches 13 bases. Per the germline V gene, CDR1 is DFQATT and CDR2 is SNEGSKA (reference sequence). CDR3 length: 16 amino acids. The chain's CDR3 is CRAIGLAGAGRNEQFF. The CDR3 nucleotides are TGCAGAGCTATCGGACTAGCGGGGGCCGGGAGGAATGAGCAGTTCTTC.

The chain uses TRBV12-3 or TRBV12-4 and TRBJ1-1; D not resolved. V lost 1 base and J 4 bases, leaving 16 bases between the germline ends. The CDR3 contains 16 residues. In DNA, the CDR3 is TGTGCCAGCAGTTTAGGCTTCTTCATGGGGTTCACTGAAGCTTTCTTT. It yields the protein CASSLGFFMGFTEAFF.

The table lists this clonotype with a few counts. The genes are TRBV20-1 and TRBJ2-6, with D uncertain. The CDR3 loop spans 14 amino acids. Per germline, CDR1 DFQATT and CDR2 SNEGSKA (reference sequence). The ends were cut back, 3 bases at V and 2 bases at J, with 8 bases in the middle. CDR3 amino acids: CSASGWAGANVLTF. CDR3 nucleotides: TGCAGTGCTAGCGGTTGGGCTGGGGCCAACGTCCTGACTTTC.

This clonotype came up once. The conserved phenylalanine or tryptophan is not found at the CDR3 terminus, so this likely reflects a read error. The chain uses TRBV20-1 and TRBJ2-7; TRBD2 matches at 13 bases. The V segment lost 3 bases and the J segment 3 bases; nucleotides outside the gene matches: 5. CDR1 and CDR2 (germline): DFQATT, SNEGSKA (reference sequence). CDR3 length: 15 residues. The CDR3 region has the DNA TGCAGTGCTAGGGGGACTAGCGGGACCCACTACGAGCAGTACATC. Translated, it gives CSARGTSGTHYEQYI.

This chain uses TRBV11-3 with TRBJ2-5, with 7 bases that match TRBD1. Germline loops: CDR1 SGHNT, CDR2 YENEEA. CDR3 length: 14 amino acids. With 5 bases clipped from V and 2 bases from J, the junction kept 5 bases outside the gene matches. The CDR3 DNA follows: TGTGCCAGCAGCCCCCGGGACAGACAAGAGACCCAGTACTTC. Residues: CASSPRDRQETQYF.

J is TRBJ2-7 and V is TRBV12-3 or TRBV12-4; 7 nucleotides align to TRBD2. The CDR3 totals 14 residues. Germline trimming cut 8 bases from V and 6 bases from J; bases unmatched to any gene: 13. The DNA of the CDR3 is TGTGCCAGCGGCGCCGCGGGGGTCAGAACCGAGCAGTACTTC. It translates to CASGAAGVRTEQYF.

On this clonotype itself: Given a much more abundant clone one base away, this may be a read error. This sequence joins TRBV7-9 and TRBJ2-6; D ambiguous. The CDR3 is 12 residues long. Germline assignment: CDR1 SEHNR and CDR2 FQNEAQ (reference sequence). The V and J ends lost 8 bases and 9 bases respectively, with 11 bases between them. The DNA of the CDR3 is TGTGCCAGCGGGCCTCCGGACAACGTCCTGACTTTC. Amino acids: CASGPPDNVLTF.

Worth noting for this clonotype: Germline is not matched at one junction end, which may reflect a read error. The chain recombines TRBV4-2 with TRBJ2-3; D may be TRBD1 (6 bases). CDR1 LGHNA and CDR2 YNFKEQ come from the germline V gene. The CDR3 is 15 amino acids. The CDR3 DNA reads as TGTGCCAACAGCCATCGCCGGGACACCACAGATACGCAGTATTTT. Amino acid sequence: CANSHRRDTTDTQYF.